Listed below are T cell receptor beta chains from one sample, sequenced in a study of blood T cells in healthy people across ages. Each CDR3 protein is one row after TCRdb ran MiXCR on the 5' RACE reads. The table records around 1,700,000 distinct CDR3 sequences, roughly 30% of them present only once. The sample was blood. The source of these receptors is a woman in her thirties in good health. The CDR3 runs from the conserved cysteine through the conserved F or W. A D gene is named only where the DNA matches it firmly. For some rows the clone size is stated as once, few or many, or as a class when expanded; others skip it.

>.|TRBV6-2/TRBV6-3|TRBD1|TRBJ1-1|13
CASRDRGKDEAFF
TGTGCCAGCAGAGACAGGGGAAAGGATGAAGCTTTCTTT
>few|TRBV28|.|TRBJ1-2|13
CASYTRVNYGYTF
TGTGCCAGCTATACTCGGGTCAACTATGGCTACACCTTC
>.|TRBV7-2|.|TRBJ2-1|15
CASSLNHRSYNEQFF
TGTGCCAGCAGCTTAAACCACCGCTCCTACAATGAGCAGTTCTTC
>.|TRBV14|.|TRBJ1-4|13
CASSQGDRRKLFF
TGTGCCAGCAGCCAAGGAGACAGGAGGAAACTGTTTTTT
>many|TRBV6-2/TRBV6-3|.|TRBJ1-2|10
CASGRYGYTF
TGTGCCAGCGGGCGGTATGGCTACACCTTC
>.|TRBV12-5|TRBD2|TRBJ2-3|15
CASGGTSLSTDTQYF
TGTGCTAGTGGTGGGACTAGCCTTAGCACAGATACGCAGTATTTT
>few|TRBV19|.|TRBJ2-5|15
CASSMRDSPRETQYF
TGTGCCAGTAGTATGCGGGACTCTCCCAGGGAGACCCAGTACTTC
>many|TRBV9|TRBD2|TRBJ2-5|14
CASSSRLARETQYF
TGTGCCAGCAGCTCACGACTAGCTCGGGAGACCCAGTACTTC
>.|TRBV12-3/TRBV12-4|.|TRBJ2-1|12
CASSWAANEQFF
TGTGCCAGCAGTTGGGCAGCCAATGAGCAGTTCTTC
>.|TRBV4-1|.|TRBJ1-5|16
CASSQEGWGENQPQHF
TGCGCCAGCAGCCAGGAGGGGTGGGGGGAGAATCAGCCCCAGCATTTT
>.|TRBV7-2|TRBD1|TRBJ2-2|15
CASSRGTGKTGELFF
TGTGCCAGCAGCCGGGGGACAGGGAAGACCGGGGAGCTGTTTTTT
>many|TRBV10-2|TRBD1|TRBJ1-2|13
CASGGQGRHGYTF
TGCGCCAGCGGGGGACAGGGGAGACATGGCTACACCTTC
>many|TRBV7-3|.|TRBJ1-2|13
CASSQGRSYGYTF
TGTGCCAGCAGCCAAGGGCGCAGCTATGGCTACACCTTC
>.|TRBV19|TRBD1|TRBJ2-3|13
CASRTGAEDTQYF
TGTGCCAGTAGGACAGGGGCGGAGGATACGCAGTATTTT
>many|TRBV20-1|TRBD2|TRBJ2-1|15
CSARGTAGGYNEQFF
TGCAGTGCTCGGGGAACAGCGGGGGGGTACAATGAGCAGTTCTTC
>few|TRBV9|TRBD1|TRBJ2-3|16
CASSPPQGAREDTQYF
TGTGCCAGCAGCCCCCCACAGGGGGCACGTGAAGATACGCAGTATTTT
>many|TRBV7-2|TRBD2|TRBJ2-1|16
CASSFGLAGGDNEQFF
TGTGCCAGCAGCTTTGGGCTAGCGGGGGGGGACAATGAGCAGTTCTTC
>many|TRBV29-1|.|TRBJ2-7|16
CSVEKAVGGGTYEQYF
TGCAGCGTTGAGAAGGCGGTCGGAGGGGGTACCTACGAGCAGTACTTC
>.|TRBV5-1|.|TRBJ2-2|14
CASSSGTHTGELFF
TGCGCCAGCAGCTCCGGGACCCACACCGGGGAGCTGTTTTTT
>.|TRBV6-5|.|TRBJ1-1|16
CASSSPFGQENTVAFF
TGTGCCAGCAGCTCCCCGTTTGGGCAGGAGAACACTGTAGCTTTCTTT
>once|TRBV9|.|TRBJ2-5|15
CASSAGRTGLGTQYF
TGTGCCAGCAGCGCCGGACGGACCGGACTTGGGACCCAGTACTTC
>.|TRBV20-1|.|TRBJ1-6|12
CSASFLGGLVHF
TGCAGTGCTAGTTTTCTTGGGGGTTTAGTCCACTTT
>many|TRBV12-3/TRBV12-4|.|TRBJ1-2|13
CASSLEWAGGYTF
TGTGCCAGCAGTTTAGAGTGGGCCGGGGGCTACACCTTC
>few|TRBV7-9|TRBD1|TRBJ1-2|16
CASSARSGTDLYGYTF
TGTGCCAGCAGCGCCCGTTCGGGGACAGACCTCTATGGCTACACCTTC
>.|TRBV4-3|TRBD1|TRBJ2-7|18
CASSRSPPSGQETYEQYF
TGCGCCAGCAGCCGTTCACCTCCCTCTGGACAGGAAACCTACGAGCAGTACTTC
>.|TRBV9|.|TRBJ2-1|13
CASTPRGAEEQFF
TGTGCCAGCACCCCGAGGGGGGCAGAAGAGCAGTTCTTC
>.|TRBV20-1|TRBD2|TRBJ2-7|14
CSAPASGSGYEQYF
TGCAGTGCGCCTGCTAGCGGGAGTGGCTACGAGCAGTACTTC
>.|TRBV20-1|.|TRBJ2-3|14
CSARTHRGTDTQYF
TGCAGTGCTAGAACCCACCGGGGCACAGATACGCAGTATTTT
>.|TRBV10-2|.|TRBJ1-1|14
CASSESRGGTEAFF
TGCGCCAGCAGTGAGTCGAGGGGCGGCACTGAAGCTTTCTTT
>few|TRBV12-3/TRBV12-4|.|TRBJ2-2|12
CASSTRAGELFF
TGTGCCAGCAGTACTAGGGCCGGGGAGCTGTTTTTT
>.|TRBV5-6|TRBD1|TRBJ2-7|15
CASNRPDRELYEQYF
TGTGCCAGCAACCGCCCGGACAGGGAATTGTACGAGCAGTACTTC
>.|TRBV18|TRBD1|TRBJ1-2|16
CASSPFGQGASYGYTF
TGTGCCAGCTCACCATTCGGACAGGGGGCGTCCTATGGTTACACCTTC
>many|TRBV29-1|TRBD1|TRBJ2-6|15
CSAETGSSGANVLTF
TGCAGCGCAGAGACAGGGAGCTCTGGGGCCAACGTCCTGACTTTC
>many|TRBV10-3|TRBD1|TRBJ1-4|15
CAISESGKGQEKLFF
TGTGCCATCAGTGAGTCGGGAAAGGGACAGGAAAAACTGTTTTTT
>few|TRBV7-6|.|TRBJ1-1|14
CASSLELVGHEAFF
TGTGCCAGCAGCTTAGAGCTTGTAGGACATGAAGCTTTCTTT
>.|TRBV20-1|.|TRBJ2-3|15
CSARDYGGVTDTQYF
TGCAGTGCTAGAGATTACGGCGGGGTCACAGATACGCAGTATTTT
>.|TRBV29-1|.|TRBJ2-7|10
CSVFQYEQYF
TGCAGCGTCTTCCAATACGAGCAGTACTTC
>many|TRBV29-1|TRBD1|TRBJ2-1|14
CSVEAGGSYNEQFF
TGCAGCGTTGAAGCAGGGGGCTCCTACAATGAGCAGTTCTTC
>.|TRBV6-5|.|TRBJ2-7|15
CAGSYSDRVAYEQYF
TGTGCCGGCAGTTACTCGGACCGGGTCGCCTACGAGCAGTACTTC
>.|TRBV12-3/TRBV12-4|.|TRBJ2-5|14
CASTLGEFTATQYF
TGTGCCAGCACCCTTGGTGAGTTCACGGCGACCCAGTACTTC
>.|TRBV10-3|TRBD2|TRBJ2-1|16
CAISGGTSGGYNEQFF
TGTGCCATCAGTGGGGGGACTAGCGGGGGATACAATGAGCAGTTCTTC
>.|TRBV4-1|.|TRBJ2-4|18
CASSQHLPGELAKNIQYF
TGCGCCAGCAGCCAACACCTGCCCGGGGAATTAGCCAAAAACATTCAGTACTTC
>few|TRBV20-1|TRBD1|TRBJ2-7|15
CSARGRQGSNYEQYF
TGCAGTGCTAGGGGAAGACAGGGTAGTAATTACGAGCAGTACTTC